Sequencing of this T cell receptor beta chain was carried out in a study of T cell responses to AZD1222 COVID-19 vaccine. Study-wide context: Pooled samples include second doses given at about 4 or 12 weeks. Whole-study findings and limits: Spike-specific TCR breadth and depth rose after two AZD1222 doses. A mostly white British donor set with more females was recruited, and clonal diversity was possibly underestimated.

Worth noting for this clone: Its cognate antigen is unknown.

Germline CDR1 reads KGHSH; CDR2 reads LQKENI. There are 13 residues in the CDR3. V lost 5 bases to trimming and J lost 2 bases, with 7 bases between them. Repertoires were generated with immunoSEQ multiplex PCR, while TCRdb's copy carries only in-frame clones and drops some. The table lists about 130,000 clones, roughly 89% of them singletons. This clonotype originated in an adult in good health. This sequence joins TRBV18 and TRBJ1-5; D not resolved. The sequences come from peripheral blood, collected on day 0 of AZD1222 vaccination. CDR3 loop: CASSKDRNQPQHF. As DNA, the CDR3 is TGTGCCAGCTCAAAGGACCGCAATCAGCCCCAGCATTTT.